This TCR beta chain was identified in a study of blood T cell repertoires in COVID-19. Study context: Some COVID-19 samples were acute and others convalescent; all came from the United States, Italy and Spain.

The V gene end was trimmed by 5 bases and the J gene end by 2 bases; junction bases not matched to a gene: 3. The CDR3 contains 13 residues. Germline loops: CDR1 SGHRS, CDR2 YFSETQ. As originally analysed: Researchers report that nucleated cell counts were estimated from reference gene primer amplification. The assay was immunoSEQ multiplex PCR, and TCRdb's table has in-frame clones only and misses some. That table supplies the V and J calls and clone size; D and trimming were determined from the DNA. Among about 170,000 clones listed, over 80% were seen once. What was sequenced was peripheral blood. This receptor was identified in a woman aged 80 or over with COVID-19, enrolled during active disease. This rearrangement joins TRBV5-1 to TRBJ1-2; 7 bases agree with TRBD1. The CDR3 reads CASSTGQNYGYTF. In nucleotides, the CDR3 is TGCGCCAGCAGTACGGGACAGAACTATGGCTACACCTTC. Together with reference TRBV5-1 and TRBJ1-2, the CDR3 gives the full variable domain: KAGVTQTPRYLIKTRGQQVTLSCSPISGHRSVSWYQQTPGQGLQFLFEYFSETQRNKGNFPGRFSGRQFSNSRSEMNVSTLELGDSALYLCASSTGQNYGYTFGSGTRLTVV.